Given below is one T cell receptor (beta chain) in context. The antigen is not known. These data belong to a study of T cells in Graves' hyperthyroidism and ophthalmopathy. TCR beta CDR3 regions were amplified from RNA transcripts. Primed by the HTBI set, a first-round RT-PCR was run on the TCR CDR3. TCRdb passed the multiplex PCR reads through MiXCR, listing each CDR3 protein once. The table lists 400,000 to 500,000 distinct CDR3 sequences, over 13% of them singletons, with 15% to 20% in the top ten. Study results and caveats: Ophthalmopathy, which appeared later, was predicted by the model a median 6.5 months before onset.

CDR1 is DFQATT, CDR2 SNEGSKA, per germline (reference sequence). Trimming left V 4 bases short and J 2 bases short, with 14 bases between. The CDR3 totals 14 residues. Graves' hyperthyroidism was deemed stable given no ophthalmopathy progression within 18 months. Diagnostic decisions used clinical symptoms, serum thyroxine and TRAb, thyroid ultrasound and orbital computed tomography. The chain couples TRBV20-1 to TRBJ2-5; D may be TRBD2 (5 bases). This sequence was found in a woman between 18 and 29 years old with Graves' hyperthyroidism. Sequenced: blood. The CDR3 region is CSAKPDGKQETQYF. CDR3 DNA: TGCAGTGCTAAGCCAGACGGGAAGCAAGAGACCCAGTACTTC.